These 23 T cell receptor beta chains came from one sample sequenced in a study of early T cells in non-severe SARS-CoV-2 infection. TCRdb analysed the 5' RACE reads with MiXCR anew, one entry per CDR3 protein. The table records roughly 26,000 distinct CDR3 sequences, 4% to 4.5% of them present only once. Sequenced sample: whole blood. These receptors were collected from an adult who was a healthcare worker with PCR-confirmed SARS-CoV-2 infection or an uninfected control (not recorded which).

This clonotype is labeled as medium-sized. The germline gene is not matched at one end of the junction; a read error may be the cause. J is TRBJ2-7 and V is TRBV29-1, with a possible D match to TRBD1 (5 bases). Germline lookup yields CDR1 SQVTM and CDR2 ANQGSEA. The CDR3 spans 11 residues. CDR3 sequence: CSVKDRNEQYF. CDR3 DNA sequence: TGCAGCGTTAAAGACAGAAACGAGCAGTACTTC.

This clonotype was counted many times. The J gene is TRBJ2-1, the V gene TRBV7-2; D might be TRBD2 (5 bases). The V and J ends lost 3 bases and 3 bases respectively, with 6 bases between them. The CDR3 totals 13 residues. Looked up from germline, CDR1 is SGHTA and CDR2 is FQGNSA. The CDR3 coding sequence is TGTGCCAGCAGCTTCGGACTCTACAATGAGCAGTTCTTC. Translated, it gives CASSFGLYNEQFF.

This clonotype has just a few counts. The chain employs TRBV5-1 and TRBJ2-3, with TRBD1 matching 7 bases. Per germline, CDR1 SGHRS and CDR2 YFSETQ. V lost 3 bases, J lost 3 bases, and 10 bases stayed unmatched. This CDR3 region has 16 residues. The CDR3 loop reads CASSSDPQGLTDTQYF. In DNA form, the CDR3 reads TGCGCCAGCAGCTCGGACCCACAGGGGTTGACAGATACGCAGTATTTT.

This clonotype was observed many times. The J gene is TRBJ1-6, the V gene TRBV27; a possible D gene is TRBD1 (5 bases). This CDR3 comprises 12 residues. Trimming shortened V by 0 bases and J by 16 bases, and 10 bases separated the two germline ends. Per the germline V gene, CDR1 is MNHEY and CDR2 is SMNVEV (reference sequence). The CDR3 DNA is TGTGCCAGCAGTTTATCACGGGGACTTCTCCACTTT. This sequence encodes CASSLSRGLLHF.

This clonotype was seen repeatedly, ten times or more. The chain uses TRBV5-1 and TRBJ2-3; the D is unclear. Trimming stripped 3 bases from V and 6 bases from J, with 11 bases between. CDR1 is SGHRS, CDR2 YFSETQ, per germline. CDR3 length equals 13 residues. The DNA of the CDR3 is TGCGCCAGCAGCTCAACATTTGTGGATACGCAGTATTTT. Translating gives CASSSTFVDTQYF.

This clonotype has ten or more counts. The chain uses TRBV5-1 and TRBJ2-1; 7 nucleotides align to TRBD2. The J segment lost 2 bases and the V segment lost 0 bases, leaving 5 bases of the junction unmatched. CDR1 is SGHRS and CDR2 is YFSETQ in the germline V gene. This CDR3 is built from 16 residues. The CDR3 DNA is TGCGCCAGCAGCTTGGGAGGCGGGAGCGCCTACAATGAGCAGTTCTTC. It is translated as CASSLGGGSAYNEQFF.

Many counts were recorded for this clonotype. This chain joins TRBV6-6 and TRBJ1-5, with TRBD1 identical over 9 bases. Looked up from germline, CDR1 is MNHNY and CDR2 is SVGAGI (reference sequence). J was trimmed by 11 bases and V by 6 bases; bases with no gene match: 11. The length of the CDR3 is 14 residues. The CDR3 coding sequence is TGTGCCAGCAGGCGATCTGGGGACAGGGAGGCCCAGCATTTT. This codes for CASRRSGDREAQHF.

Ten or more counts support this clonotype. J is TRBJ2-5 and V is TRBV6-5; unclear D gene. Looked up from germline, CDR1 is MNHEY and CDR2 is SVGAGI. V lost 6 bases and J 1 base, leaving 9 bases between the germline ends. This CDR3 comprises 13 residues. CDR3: CASSVGFQETQYF. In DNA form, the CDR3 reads TGTGCCAGCAGCGTGGGTTTCCAAGAGACCCAGTACTTC.

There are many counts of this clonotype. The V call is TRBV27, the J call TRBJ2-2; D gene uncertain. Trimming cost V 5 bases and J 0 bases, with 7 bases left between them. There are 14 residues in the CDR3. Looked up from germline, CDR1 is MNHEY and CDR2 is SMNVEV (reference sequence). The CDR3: CASSRTTNTGELFF. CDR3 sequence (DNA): TGTGCCAGCAGTAGGACCACGAACACCGGGGAGCTGTTTTTT.

The CDR3 is CASSIAGDFYNEQFF. The CDR3 bases are TGTGCCAGTAGTATAGCCGGGGATTTCTACAATGAGCAGTTCTTC. The rearrangement uses TRBV19 and TRBJ2-1, with D possibly matching TRBD2 (5 bases). The CDR3 is 15 residues long. V lost 1 base, J lost 3 bases, and 10 bases lay in between. Germline CDR1 reads LNHDA; CDR2 reads SQIVND (reference sequence). Variable domain in full (rest from reference TRBV19 and TRBJ2-1): DGGITQSPKYLFRKEGQNVTLSCEQNLNHDAMYWYRQDPGQGLRLIYYSQIVNDFQKGDIAEGYSVSREKKESFPLTVTSAQKNPTAFYLCASSIAGDFYNEQFFGPGTRLTVL.

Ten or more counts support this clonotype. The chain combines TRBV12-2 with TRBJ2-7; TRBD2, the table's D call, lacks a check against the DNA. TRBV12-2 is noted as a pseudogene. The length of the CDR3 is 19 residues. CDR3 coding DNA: TGTGCAAGTCGCCCAGACTCCGGGAGGGTGGGCCCCTCGAGTTACGAGCAGTACTTC. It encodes CASRPDSGRVGPSSYEQYF.

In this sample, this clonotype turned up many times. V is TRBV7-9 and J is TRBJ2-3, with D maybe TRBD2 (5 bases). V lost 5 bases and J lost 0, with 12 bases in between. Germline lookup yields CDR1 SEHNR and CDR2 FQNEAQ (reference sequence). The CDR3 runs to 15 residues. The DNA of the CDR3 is TGTGCCAGCAGCCCACCCGGGGTGAGCACAGATACGCAGTATTTT. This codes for CASSPPGVSTDTQYF.

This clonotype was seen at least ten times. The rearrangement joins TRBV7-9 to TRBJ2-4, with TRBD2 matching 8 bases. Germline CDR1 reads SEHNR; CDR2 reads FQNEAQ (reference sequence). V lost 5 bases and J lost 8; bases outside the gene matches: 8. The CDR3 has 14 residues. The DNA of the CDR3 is TGTGCCAGCAGCCAAGCGGGGGCCGCGGACATTCAGTACTTC. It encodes CASSQAGAADIQYF. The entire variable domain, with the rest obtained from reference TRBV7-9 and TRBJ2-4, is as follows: DTGVSQNPRHKITKRGQNVTFRCDPISEHNRLYWYRQTLGQGPEFLTYFQNEAQLEKSRLLSDRFSAERPKGSFSTLEIQRTEQGDSAMYLCASSQAGAADIQYFGAGTRLSVL.

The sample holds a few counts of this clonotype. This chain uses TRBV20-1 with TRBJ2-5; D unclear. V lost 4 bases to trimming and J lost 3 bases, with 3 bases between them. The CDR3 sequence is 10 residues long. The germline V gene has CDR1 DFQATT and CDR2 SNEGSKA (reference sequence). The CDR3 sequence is CSAIEETQYF. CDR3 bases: TGCAGTGCTATCGAAGAGACCCAGTACTTC.

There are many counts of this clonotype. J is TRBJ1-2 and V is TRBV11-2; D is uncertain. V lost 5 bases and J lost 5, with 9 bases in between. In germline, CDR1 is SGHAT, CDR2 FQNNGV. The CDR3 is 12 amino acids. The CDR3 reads CASSRPLYGYTF. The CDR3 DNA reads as TGTGCCAGCAGCCGGCCCCTATATGGCTACACCTTC.

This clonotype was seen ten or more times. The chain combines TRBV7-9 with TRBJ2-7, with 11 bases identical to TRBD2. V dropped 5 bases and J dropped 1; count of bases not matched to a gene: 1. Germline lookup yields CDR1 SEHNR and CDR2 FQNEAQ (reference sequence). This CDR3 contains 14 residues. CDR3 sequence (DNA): TGTGCCAGCAGCAGACTAGCGGGGTCCTACGAGCAGTACTTC. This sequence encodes CASSRLAGSYEQYF.

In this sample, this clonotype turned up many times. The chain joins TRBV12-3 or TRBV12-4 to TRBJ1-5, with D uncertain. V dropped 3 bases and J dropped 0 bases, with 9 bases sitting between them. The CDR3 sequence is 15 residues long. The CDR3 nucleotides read TGTGCCAGCAGTTTTGTTGGGTATAGCAATCAGCCCCAGCATTTT. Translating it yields CASSFVGYSNQPQHF.

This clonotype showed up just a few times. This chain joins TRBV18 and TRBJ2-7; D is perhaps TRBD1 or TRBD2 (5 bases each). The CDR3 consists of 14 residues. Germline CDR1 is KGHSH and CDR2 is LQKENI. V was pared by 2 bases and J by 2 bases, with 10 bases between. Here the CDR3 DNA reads TGTGCCAGCTCACCATGGGACGGGACCTACGAGCAGTACTTC. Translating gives CASSPWDGTYEQYF.

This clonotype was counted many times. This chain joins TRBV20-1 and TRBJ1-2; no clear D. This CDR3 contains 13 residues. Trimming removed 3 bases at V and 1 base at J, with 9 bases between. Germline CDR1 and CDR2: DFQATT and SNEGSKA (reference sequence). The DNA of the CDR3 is TGCAGTGCTAGTGCACGGAATAACTATGGCTACACCTTC. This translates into CSASARNNYGYTF.

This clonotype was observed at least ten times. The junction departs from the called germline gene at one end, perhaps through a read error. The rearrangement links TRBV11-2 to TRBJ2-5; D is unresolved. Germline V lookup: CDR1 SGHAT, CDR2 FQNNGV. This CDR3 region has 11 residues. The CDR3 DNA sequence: TGTGCCAGCAGCCCAGGAGCCAAACTTACCTTC. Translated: CASSPGAKLTF.

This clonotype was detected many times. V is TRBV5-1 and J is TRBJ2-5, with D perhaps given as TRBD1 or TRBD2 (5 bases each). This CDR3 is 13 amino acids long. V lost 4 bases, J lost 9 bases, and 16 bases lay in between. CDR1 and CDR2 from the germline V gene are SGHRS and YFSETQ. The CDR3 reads CASSPARGEAQYF. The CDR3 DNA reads TGCGCCAGCAGCCCGGCGAGGGGTGAGGCCCAGTACTTC.

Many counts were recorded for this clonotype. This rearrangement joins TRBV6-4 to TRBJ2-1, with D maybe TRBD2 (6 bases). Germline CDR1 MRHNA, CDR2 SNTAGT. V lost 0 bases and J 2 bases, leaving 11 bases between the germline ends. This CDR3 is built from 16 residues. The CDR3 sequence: CASSDSPGAAYNEQFF. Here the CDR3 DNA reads TGTGCCAGCAGTGACTCCCCGGGAGCGGCCTACAATGAGCAGTTCTTC.

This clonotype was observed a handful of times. In DNA form, the CDR3 reads TGTGCCAGCAGGATACGACGAGGAGACACTGAAGCTTTCTTT. It is translated as CASRIRRGDTEAFF. The rearrangement links TRBV12-3 or TRBV12-4 to TRBJ1-1; unclear D gene. This CDR3 has 14 amino acids. The V gene lost 6 bases and the J gene lost 3 bases, with 14 bases spanning the gap.